This TCR beta chain was retrieved from a study of T cells expressing NK-cell markers (dated by TCRdb to the early 2020s). Background for the entire study: Three sorted T-cell subsets (CD3+CD56+NKG2C+, CD3+CD56+NKG2C- and CD3+CD56-NKG2C+) from 7 to 9 donors had their TCR beta-chain repertoires profiled. Of the eight sequenced donors, seven were found to be HCMV-seropositive and one was found to be HCMV-seronegative. The eight sequenced donors were randomly selected healthy volunteers, three men and five women. The libraries were sequenced on Illumina HiSeq 2000/2500, MiSeq or NextSeq, producing 2 x 150 bp reads.

To determine HCMV serostatus, a commercial ELISA kit was used to detect HCMV-specific IgG in serum. Ficoll density gradient centrifugation was used to isolate peripheral blood mononuclear cells from blood. Worth noting for this clonotype: Its antigen target is currently unknown.

The germline V gene (reference sequence) supplies CDR1 DFQATT and CDR2 SNEGSKA. The CDR3 covers 16 residues, taking in both the cysteine and the phenylalanine. Only the protein is on record. The instrument was an Illumina HiSeq 2000. The TCR beta cDNA libraries were made using 5'RACE template switching, a step that added both a universal primer site and unique molecular identifiers. Priming for cDNA synthesis came from the TCR beta constant segment, and two successive PCR amplification steps followed. Per the authors' processing: MIGEC was used to demultiplex reads and group reads by UMI, and MiTCR was used to assemble and quantify clonotypes. To exclude erroneous sequences, any TCR cDNA sequence not supported by at least two reads was discarded. Downstream repertoire analysis used the tcR package, and clonotypes were matched across fractions by CDR3 nucleotide sequence plus V segment. VDJmatch was used to annotate antigen specificity against VDJdb, with one amino acid substitution allowed in CDR3. Reprocessed by TCRdb, the reads give a single entry per CDR3 protein sequence, without DNA. For this entry, the V and J calls and clone size follow TCRdb and not the study's own pipeline. This sample's table contains roughly 160,000 distinct CDR3 sequences. The biggest ten clones account for roughly a fifth of the sample.

Results and caveats for the whole study, not just this receptor: Whether the expanded NKG2C-expressing T cell clones were specific for HCMV antigens was left unclear. Those dominant clonotypes were again the most abundant among CD3+CD56-NKG2C+ cells in a handful of donors, at roughly 25-65%. In over five donors, the dominant CD3+CD56+NKG2C+ clonotypes were found to rank among the top 10 CD8+ clonotypes and to make up 1.0-7.0% of CD8+ T cells.

The sequenced sample consisted of blood T cells: a sorted CD56 or NKG2C T cell subset, CD4+ or CD8+ T cells, or bulk PBMC T cells (not recorded which). The sequence was collected from a man between 18 and 69 years old in good health. The chain is encoded by TRBV20-1 joined to TRBJ2-2; TCRdb's assignment of TRBD1 cannot be checked, as there is no DNA. The CDR3 is CSVLPRTTHRAGELFF.